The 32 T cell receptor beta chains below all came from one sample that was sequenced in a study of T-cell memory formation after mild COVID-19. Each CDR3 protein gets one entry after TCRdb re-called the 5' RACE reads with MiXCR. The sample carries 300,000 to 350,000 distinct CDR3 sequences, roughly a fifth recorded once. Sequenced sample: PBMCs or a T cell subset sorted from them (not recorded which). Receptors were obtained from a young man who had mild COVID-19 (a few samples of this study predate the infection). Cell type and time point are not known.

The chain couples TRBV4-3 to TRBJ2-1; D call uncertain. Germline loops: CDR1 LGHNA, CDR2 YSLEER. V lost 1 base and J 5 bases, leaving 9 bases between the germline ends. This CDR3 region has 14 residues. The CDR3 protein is CASSQGIPNNEQFF. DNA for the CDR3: TGCGCCAGCAGCCAAGGTATCCCCAACAATGAGCAGTTCTTC.

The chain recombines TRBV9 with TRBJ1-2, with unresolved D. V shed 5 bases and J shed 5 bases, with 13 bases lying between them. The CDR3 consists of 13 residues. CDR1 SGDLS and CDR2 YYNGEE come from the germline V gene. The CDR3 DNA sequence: TGTGCCAGCAGTCAAGAAGGTAGATATGGCTACACCTTC. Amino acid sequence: CASSQEGRYGYTF.

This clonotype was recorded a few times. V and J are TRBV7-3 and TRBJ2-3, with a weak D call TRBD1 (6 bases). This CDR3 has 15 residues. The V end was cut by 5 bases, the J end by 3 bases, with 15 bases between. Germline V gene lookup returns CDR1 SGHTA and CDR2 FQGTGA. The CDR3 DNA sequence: TGTGCCAGCAGCCGTACAGGGATACAAACAGATACGCAGTATTTT. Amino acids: CASSRTGIQTDTQYF.

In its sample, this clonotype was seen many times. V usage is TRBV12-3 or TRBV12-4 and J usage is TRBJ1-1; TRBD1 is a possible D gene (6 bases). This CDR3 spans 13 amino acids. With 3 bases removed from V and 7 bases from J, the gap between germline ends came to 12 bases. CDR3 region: CASSFLQGGEAFF. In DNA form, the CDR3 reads TGTGCCAGCAGTTTTTTACAGGGCGGTGAAGCTTTCTTT.

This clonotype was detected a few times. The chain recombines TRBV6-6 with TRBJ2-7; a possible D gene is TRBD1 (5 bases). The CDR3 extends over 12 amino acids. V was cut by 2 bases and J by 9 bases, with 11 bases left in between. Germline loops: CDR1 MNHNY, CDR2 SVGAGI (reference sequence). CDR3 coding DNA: TGTGCCAGCAGTTACCCTCAGGGCGGGCAGTACGTC. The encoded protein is CASSYPQGGQYV.

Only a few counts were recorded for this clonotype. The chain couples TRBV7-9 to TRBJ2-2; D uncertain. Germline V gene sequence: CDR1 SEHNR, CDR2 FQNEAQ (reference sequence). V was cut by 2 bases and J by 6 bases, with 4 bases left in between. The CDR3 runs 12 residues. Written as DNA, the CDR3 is TGTGCCAGCAGCTTATTACCCGGGGAGCTGTTTTTT. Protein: CASSLLPGELFF.

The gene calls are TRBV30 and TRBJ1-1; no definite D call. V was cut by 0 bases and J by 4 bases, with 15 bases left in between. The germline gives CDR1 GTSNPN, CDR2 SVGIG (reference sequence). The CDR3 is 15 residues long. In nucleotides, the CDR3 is TGTGCCTGGAGTGTTACGTCGAGGTTGGGCACTGAAGCTTTCTTT. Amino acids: CAWSVTSRLGTEAFF.

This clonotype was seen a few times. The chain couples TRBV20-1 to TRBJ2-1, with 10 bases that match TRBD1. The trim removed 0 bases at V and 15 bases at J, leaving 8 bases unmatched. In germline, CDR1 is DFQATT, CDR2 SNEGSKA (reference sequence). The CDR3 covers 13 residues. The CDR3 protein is CSARDLGQGLLFF. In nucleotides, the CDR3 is TGCAGTGCTAGAGATTTGGGACAGGGGCTTCTGTTCTTC.

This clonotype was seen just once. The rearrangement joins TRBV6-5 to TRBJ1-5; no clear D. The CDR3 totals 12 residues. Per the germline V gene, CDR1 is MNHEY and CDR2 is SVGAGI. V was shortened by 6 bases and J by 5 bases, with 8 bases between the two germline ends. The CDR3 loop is CASSHPDQPQHF. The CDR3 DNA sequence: TGTGCCAGCAGCCACCCAGATCAGCCCCAGCATTTT.

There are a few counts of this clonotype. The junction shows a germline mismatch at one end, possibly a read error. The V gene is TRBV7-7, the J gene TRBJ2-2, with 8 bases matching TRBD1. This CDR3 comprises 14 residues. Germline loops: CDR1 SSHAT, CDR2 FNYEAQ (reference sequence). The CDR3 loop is CASSPGRGPGELFF. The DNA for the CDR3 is TGTGCTAGCAGCCCCGGCAGGGGGCCCGGGGAGCTGTTTTTT.

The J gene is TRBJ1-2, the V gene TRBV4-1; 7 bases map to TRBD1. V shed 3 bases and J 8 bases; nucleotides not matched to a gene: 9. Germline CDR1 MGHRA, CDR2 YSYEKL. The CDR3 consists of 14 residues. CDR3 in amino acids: CASSHWDSHVGYTF. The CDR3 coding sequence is TGCGCCAGCAGCCATTGGGACAGCCACGTCGGCTACACCTTC.

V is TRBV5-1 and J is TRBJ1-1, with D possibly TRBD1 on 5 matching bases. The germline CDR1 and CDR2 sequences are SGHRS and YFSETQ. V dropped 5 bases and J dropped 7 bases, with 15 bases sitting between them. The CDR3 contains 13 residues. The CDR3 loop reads CASSSHGASEAFF. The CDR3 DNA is TGCGCCAGCAGTTCCCATGGGGCGAGTGAAGCTTTCTTT.

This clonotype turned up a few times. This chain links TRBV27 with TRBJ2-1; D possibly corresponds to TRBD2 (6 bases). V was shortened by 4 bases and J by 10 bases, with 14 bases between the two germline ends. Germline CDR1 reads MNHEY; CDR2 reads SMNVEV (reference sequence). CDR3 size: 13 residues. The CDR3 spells CASSWGNGGEQFF. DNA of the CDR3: TGTGCCAGCAGTTGGGGCAACGGGGGAGAGCAGTTCTTC.

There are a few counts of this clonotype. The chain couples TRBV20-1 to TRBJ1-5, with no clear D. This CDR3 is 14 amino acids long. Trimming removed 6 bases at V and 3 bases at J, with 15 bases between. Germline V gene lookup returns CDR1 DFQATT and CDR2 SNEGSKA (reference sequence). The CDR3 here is CSAPLSQANQPQHF. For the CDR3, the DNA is TGCAGTGCCCCGCTAAGTCAGGCCAATCAGCCCCAGCATTTT.

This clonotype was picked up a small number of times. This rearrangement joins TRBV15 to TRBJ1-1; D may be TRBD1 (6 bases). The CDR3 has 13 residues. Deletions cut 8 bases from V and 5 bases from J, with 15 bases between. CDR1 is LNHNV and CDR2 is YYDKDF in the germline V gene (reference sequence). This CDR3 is CATGGARGTEAFF. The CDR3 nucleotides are TGTGCCACCGGGGGGGCGAGGGGAACTGAAGCTTTCTTT.

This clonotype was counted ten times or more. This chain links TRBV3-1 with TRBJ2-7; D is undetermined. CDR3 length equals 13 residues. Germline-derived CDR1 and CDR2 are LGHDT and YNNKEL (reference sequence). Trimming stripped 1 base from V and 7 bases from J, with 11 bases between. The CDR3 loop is CASSQGAWEEQYF. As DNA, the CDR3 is TGTGCCAGCAGCCAAGGAGCTTGGGAAGAGCAGTACTTC.

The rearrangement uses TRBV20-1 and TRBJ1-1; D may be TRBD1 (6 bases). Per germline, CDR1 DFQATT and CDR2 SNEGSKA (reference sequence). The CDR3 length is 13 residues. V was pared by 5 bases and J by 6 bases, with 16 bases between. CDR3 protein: CSAGGPLGSEAFF. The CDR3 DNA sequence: TGCAGTGCTGGGGGCCCCCTCGGCTCTGAAGCTTTCTTT.

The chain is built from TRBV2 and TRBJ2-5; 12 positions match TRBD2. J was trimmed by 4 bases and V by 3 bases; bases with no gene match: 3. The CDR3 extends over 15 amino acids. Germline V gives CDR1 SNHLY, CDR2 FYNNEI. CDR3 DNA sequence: TGTGCCAGCAGTGACCGACTAGCGGGGGTAGAGACCCAGTACTTC. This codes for CASSDRLAGVETQYF.

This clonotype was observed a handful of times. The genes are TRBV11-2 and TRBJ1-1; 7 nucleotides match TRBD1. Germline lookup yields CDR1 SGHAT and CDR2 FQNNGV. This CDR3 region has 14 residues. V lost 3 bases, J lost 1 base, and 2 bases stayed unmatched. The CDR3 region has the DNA TGTGCCAGCAGCTTCGACAGGGAGAACACTGAAGCTTTCTTT. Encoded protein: CASSFDRENTEAFF.

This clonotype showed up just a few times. CDR3 nucleotide sequence: TGTGCCAGCAGTTACTCTCGGCCGGGGGGGGCGCATGGCACAGATACGCAGTATTTT. Its translation: CASSYSRPGGAHGTDTQYF. V and J are TRBV6-5 and TRBJ2-3, with 8 bases fitting TRBD2. CDR3 length: 19 amino acids. The germline V gene has CDR1 MNHEY and CDR2 SVGAGI. Trimming cost V 0 bases and J 1 base; bases outside gene matches: 12.

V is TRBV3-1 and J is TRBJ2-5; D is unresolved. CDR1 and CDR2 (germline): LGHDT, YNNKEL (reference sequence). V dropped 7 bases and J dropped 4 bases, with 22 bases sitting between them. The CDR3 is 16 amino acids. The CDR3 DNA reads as TGTGCCAGCACCACCCCAGGAGTATCAGGATCAGAGACCCAGTACTTC. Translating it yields CASTTPGVSGSETQYF.

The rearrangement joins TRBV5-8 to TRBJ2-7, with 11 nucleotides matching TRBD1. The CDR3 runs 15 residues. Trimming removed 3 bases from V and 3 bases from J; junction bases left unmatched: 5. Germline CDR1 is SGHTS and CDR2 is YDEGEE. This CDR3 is CASSSRDRGVYEQYV. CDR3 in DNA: TGTGCCAGCAGCTCCCGGGACAGGGGGGTCTACGAGCAGTACGTC.

CDR3 loop: CAISDSAETTPLHF. CDR3 nucleotide sequence: TGTGCCATCAGTGATTCGGCCGAAACCACACCCCTCCACTTT. The chain combines TRBV10-3 with TRBJ1-6, with D uncertain. Germline CDR1 ENHRY, CDR2 SYGVKD. Trimming removed 3 bases at V and 11 bases at J, with 14 bases between. The CDR3 covers 14 residues.

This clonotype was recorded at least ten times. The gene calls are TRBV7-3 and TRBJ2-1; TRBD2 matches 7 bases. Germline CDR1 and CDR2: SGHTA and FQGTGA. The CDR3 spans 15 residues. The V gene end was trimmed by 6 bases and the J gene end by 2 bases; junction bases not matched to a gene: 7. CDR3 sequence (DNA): TGTGCCAGCAGTTTAGCGGGCAACCCCTACAATGAGCAGTTCTTC. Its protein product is CASSLAGNPYNEQFF.

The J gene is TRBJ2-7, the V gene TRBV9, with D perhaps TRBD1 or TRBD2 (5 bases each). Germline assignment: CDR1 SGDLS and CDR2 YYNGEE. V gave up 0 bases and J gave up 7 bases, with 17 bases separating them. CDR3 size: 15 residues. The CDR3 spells CASSVGRDHLEEQYF. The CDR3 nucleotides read TGTGCCAGCAGCGTAGGCCGGGACCACCTGGAAGAGCAGTACTTC.

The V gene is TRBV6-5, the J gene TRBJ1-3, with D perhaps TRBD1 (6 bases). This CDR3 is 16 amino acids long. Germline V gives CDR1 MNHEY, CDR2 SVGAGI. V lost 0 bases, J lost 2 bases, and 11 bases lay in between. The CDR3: CASSYSGGQAGNTIYF. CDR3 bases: TGTGCCAGCAGTTACTCGGGGGGGCAGGCTGGAAACACCATATATTTT.

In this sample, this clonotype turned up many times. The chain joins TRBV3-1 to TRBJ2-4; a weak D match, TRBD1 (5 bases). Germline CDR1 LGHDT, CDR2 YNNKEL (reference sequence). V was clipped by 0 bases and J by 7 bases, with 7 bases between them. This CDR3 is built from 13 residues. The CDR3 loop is CASSQDSGNIQYF. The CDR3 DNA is TGTGCCAGCAGCCAAGATTCAGGGAACATTCAGTACTTC.

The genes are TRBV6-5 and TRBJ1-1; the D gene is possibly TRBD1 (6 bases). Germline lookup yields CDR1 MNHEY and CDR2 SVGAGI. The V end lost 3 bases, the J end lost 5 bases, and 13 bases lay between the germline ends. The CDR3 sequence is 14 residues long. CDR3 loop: CASSYRQGRTEAFF. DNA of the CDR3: TGTGCCAGCAGTTATCGGCAGGGGAGGACTGAAGCTTTCTTT.

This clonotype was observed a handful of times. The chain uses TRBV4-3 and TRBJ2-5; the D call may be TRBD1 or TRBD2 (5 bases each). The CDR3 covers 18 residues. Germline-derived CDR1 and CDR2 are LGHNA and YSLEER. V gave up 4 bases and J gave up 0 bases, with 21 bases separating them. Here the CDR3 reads CASSRLIGRDGYQETQYF. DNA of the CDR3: TGCGCCAGCAGCCGCCTCATTGGTCGGGACGGGTACCAAGAGACCCAGTACTTC.

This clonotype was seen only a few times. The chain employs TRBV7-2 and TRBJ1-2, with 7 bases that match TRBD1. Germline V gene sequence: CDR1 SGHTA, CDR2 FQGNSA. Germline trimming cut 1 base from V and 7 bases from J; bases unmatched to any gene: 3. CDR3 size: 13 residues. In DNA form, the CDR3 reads TGTGCCAGCAGCTTAGAGGCAGGGGGTGGCTACACCTTC. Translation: CASSLEAGGGYTF.

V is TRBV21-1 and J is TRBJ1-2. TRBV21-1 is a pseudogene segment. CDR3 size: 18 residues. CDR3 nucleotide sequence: TGTGCCAGCAGCAAAGGCAATTGTGGGGATAATCCTAACTATGGCTACACCTTC. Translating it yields CASSKGNCGDNPNYGYTF.

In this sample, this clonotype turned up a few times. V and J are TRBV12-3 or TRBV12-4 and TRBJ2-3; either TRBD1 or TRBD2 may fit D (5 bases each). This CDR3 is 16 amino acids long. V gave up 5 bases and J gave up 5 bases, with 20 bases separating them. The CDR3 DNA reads TGTGCCAGCAGTGGTGCCGGGGCACAGCTGGTAGATACGCAGTATTTT. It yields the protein CASSGAGAQLVDTQYF.